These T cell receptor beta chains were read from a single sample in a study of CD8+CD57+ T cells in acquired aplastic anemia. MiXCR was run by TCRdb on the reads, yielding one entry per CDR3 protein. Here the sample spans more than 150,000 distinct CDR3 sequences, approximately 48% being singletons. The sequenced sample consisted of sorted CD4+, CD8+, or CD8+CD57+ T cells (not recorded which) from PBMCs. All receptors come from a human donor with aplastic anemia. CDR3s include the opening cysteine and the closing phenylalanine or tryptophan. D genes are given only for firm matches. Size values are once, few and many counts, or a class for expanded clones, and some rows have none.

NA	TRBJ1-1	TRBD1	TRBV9	TGTGCCAGCAGCGGACCTACAGGGGTTACTGAAGCTTTCTTT	CASSGPTGVTEAFF
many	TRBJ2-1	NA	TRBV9	TGTGCCAGCAGCGTAGATGGTCCTCTAGGGCAGTTCTTC	CASSVDGPLGQFF
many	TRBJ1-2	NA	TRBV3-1	TGTGCCAGCAGCCAAACAGGGCCAAACTATGGCTACACCTTC	CASSQTGPNYGYTF
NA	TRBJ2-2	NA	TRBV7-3	TGTGCCAGCAGCCCTGATTCCGGTGAGCTGTTTTTT	CASSPDSGELFF
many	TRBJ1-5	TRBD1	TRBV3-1	TGTGCCAGCAGCCCGACAGGGTTGCAGCCCCAGCATTTT	CASSPTGLQPQHF
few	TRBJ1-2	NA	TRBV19	TGTGCCAGTAGGACTAGTACAGGAGTGAAAGGCTACACCTTC	CASRTSTGVKGYTF
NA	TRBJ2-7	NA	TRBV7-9	TGTGCCAGCAGCCCGCCCCTGGGCGACGAGCAGTACTTC	CASSPPLGDEQYF
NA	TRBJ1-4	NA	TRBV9	TGTGCCAGCAGCGTAGACGAGCGGGCTAATGAGAAACTGTCTTTT	CASSVDERANEKLSF
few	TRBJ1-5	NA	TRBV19	TGTGCCAGTAGTGACCACCGCGGGGGATCGGGGCAGCCCCAGCATTTT	CASSDHRGGSGQPQHF
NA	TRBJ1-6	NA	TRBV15	TGTGCCACCAGCAGAGATGGGACGGGGTCGGCACCCCTCCACTTT	CATSRDGTGSAPLHF
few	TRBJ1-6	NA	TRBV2	TGCGCCAGTTCGGGGAATTCACCCCTCCACTTT	CASSGNSPLHF
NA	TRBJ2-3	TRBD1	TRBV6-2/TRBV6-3	TGTGCCAGCAGCAATAGGGGACAGGGGAGAAATACGCAGTATTTT	CASSNRGQGRNTQYF
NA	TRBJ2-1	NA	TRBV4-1	TGCGCCAGCAGCCAAGGACCGACAGAGACTACCGAGCAGTTCTTC	CASSQGPTETTEQFF
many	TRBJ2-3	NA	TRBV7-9	TGTGCCAGCAGCTTAGTGGGAGACGGGATCCGCACAGATACGCAGTATTTT	CASSLVGDGIRTDTQYF
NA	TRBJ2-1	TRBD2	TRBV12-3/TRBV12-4	TGTGCCAGCAGTTACGGCGGGGGGGCCAACAATGAGCAGTTCTTC	CASSYGGGANNEQFF
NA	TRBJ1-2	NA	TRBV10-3	TGTGCCATCAATAGGGACGGAGACTATGGCTACACCTTC	CAINRDGDYGYTF
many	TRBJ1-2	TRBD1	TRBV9	TGTGCCAGCAGCCCACAGGGGCCGGAAGGCTACACCTTC	CASSPQGPEGYTF
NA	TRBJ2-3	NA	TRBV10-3	TGTGCCATCAGTGAGTCCCCGGGAGATACGCAGTATTTT	CAISESPGDTQYF
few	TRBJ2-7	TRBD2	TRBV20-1	TGCAGTGCTGGCAGCGGGAAAGGGTACGACGAGCAGTACTTC	CSAGSGKGYDEQYF
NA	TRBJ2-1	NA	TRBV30	TGTGCCTGGAGTGTGTGGGGGCTAAGTAATGAGCAGTTCTTC	CAWSVWGLSNEQFF
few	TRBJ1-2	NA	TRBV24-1	TGTGCCACCAGTGACAACACCGGGATATCGGGCTACACCTTC	CATSDNTGISGYTF
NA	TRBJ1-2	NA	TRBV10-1	TGCGCCAGCAGTGAGAAGGACATTCCTTATGGCTACACCTTC	CASSEKDIPYGYTF
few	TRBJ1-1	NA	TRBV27	TGTGCCAGCAGTTTTGGGAAGAACACTGAAGCTTTCTTT	CASSFGKNTEAFF
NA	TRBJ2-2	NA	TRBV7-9	TGTGCCAGCAGCCTAGGGCAGGGGACCGGCGGGGAGCTGTTTTTT	CASSLGQGTGGELFF
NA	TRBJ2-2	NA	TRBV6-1	TGTGCCAGCAGCAAAGGGGACATCAACACCGGGGAGCTGTTTTTT	CASSKGDINTGELFF
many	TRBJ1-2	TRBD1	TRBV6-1	TGTGCCAGCACCACCGGGACAGGGTGGGATGGCTACACCTTC	CASTTGTGWDGYTF
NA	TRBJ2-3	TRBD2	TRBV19	TGTGCGAGTATGCGGGGGGGTCGAGATACGCAGTATTTT	CASMRGGRDTQYF
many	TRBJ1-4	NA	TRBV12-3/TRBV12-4	TGTGCCAGCAGTCCCCGGACGGTAACTAATGAAAAACTGTTTTTT	CASSPRTVTNEKLFF
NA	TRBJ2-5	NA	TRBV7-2	TGTGCCAGCAGGGGGGGCGGGGAGACCCAGTACTTC	CASRGGGETQYF
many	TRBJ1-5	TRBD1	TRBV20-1	TGCAGTGCGACCGGGACAGGGCGACTCAATCAGCCCCAGCATTTT	CSATGTGRLNQPQHF
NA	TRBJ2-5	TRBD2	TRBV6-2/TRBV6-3	TGTGCCAGCAGTTATGGAGCGGGATGGCGGGAGACCCAGTACTTC	CASSYGAGWRETQYF
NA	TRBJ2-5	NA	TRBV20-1	TGCAGTGCTAGAGTTTCGTGGACCCAGTACTTC	CSARVSWTQYF
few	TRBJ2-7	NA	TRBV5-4	TGTGCCAGCAGCTACCCAGGGTCGATGAGCTACGAGCAGTACTTC	CASSYPGSMSYEQYF
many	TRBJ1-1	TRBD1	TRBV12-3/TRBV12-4	TGTGCCAGCAGTCCGTCGACAGGGTGGGGGACTGAAGCTTTCTTT	CASSPSTGWGTEAFF
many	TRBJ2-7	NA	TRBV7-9	TGTGCCAGCAGCCCTCAGGGGGGACCCTACGAGCAGTACTTC	CASSPQGGPYEQYF
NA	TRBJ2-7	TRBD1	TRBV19	TGCGCCAGTAGTATAGAAGGGGGCCACGAGCAGTACTTC	CASSIEGGHEQYF
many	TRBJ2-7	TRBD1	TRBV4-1	TGCGCCAGCAGCCGGGAACGGACAGGGACTTCCTACGAGCAGTACTTC	CASSRERTGTSYEQYF
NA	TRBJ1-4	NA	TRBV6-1	TGTGCTGAAGGGGCGACTAATGAAAAACTGTTTTTT	CAEGATNEKLFF
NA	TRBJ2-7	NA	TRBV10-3	TGTGCCGCACGATTCGGGACGGTGGGCAACTACGAGCAGTACTTC	CAARFGTVGNYEQYF
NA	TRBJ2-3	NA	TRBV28	TGTGCCAGCAGTTCCTTGAGGGGGGGTGGGACAGATACGCAGTATTTT	CASSSLRGGGTDTQYF
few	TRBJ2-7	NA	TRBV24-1	TGTGCCACCAGCGTGACAGGACGGGGCGAGCAGTACTTC	CATSVTGRGEQYF
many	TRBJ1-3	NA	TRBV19	TGTGCCAGTAGTATGGCAGGGACTGGAAACACCATATATTTT	CASSMAGTGNTIYF
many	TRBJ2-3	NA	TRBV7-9	TGTGCCAGCAGCTTAGGGGGGGTTACGCAGTATTTT	CASSLGGVTQYF
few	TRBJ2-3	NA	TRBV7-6	TGTGCCAGCAGCCCCACGCCTGGGATGATAGATACGCAGTATTTT	CASSPTPGMIDTQYF
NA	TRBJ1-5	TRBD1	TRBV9	TGTGCCAGCAGCGTAGATGGTGGCTGGACAGGGCGGGATCAGCCCCAGCATTTT	CASSVDGGWTGRDQPQHF
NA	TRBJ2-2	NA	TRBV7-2	TGCGCCAGCAGCTTTGGGGCGAGGACCGGGGATCTGTTTTTT	CASSFGARTGDLFF
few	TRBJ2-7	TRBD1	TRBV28	TGTGCCAGCAGTTTATACAGGGGGCCGTACGAGCAGTACTTC	CASSLYRGPYEQYF
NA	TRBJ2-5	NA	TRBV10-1	TGCGCCAGCAGTGAAACGGCCCAAGAGACCCAGTACTTC	CASSETAQETQYF